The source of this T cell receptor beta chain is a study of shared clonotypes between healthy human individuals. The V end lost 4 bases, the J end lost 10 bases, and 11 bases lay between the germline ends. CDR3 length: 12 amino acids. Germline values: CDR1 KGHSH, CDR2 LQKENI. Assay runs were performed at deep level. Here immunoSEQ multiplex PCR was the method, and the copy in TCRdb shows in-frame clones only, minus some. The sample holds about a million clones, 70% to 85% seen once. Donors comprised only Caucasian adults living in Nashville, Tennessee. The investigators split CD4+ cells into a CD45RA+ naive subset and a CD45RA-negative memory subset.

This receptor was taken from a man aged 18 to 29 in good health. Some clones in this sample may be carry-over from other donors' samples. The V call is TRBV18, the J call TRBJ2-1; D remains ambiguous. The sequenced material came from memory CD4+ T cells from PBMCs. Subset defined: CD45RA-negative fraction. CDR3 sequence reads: CASSQGPEEQFF. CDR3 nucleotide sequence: TGTGCCAGCTCACAAGGACCCGAGGAGCAGTTCTTC. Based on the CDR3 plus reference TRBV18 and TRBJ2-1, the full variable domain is NAGVMQNPRHLVRRRGQEARLRCSPMKGHSHVYWYRQLPEEGLKFMVYLQKENIIDESGMPKERFSAEFPKEGPSILRIQQVVRGDSAAYFCASSQGPEEQFFGPGTRLTVL.